This T cell receptor beta chain was recorded in a study of T cells in women clearing cervical HPV infection. Study details: HLA type could not be excluded as a confounder.

The length of the CDR3 is 11 residues. Germline CDR1 ENHRY, CDR2 SYGVKD. Each participant carried one incident cervical HPV16 infection only. Regarding this clone: Its antigen is currently unknown. Germline and junction disagree at one end, which may indicate a read error. The read gets to within 3 residues of the CDR3 end, and the germline J gene fills in the rest.

The assay was immunoSEQ multiplex PCR, and TCRdb's table has in-frame clones only and misses some. Its table lists about 41,000 clones. Whole-study findings and limits: CIN3+ cases had significantly higher TCR repertoire richness than controls, but evenness did not differ. Cases carried less TRBV6-7 than controls: roughly 0.12% versus 0.17%.

This TCR was sampled from a woman between 18 and 70 years old with a cervical HPV16 infection that either progressed to CIN3+ or cleared (not recorded which). Sequencing input: blood buffy coat. V is TRBV10-3 and J is TRBJ1-4, with D tentatively TRBD1 (6 bases). CDR3 DNA (partial): TGTGACATCGGGGACACGGAAAAA. Translated: CDIGDTEK. The full CDR3 is CDIGDTEKLFF.